These T cell receptor beta chains were read from a single sample in a study of blood T cell repertoires in COVID-19. Clones were read by immunoSEQ multiplex PCR, and TCRdb kept only the in-frame ones, dropping some. This table has fewer than 200,000 clones, roughly 86% appearing once. Sequencing input: peripheral blood. These receptors were obtained from an older woman who had recovered from COVID-19. Both conserved end residues are part of each CDR3. D genes are given only for firm matches. Not every row has a clone size; where given, it reads once, few, many or a size class.

J gene	D gene	clone size	V gene	CDR3 DNA	CDR3 protein
TRBJ2-1	TRBD2	few	TRBV18	TGTGCCAGCTCATGGAGCGGGGGGGCCTTCGATGAGCAGTTCTTC	CASSWSGGAFDEQFF
TRBJ1-2	-	-	TRBV5-1	TGCGCCAGCAGCGCCGACATGCGTTATGGCTACACCTTC	CASSADMRYGYTF
TRBJ2-1	-	-	TRBV5-1	TGCGCCAGCAGCGAGGGACTCGCAAACAATGAGCAGTTCTTC	CASSEGLANNEQFF
TRBJ1-4	TRBD1	-	TRBV6-5	TGTGCCAGCAGCCCGGGACAGCTTAATGAAAAACTGTTTTTT	CASSPGQLNEKLFF
TRBJ2-2	-	-	TRBV10-2	TGCGCCAGCAGTGAAGGCAGGGGAACCGGGGAGCTGTTTTTT	CASSEGRGTGELFF
TRBJ1-2	-	few	TRBV2	TGTGCCATTAACAGGGTAGGCTATGGCTACACCTTC	CAINRVGYGYTF
TRBJ1-3	TRBD1	-	TRBV18	TGTGCCAGCTCCCGGGACAGCCTACACTCTGGAAACACCATATATTTT	CASSRDSLHSGNTIYF
TRBJ2-5	-	once	TRBV29-1	TGCAGCGTTTGGACAAACACAGGAGAGACCCAGTACTTC	CSVWTNTGETQYF
TRBJ2-3	TRBD2	-	TRBV3-1/TRBV3-2	TGTGCCAGCAGCCAAATCCGAGCGGGGGGGTTCGTAACTAGCACAGATACGCAGTATTTT	CASSQIRAGGFVTSTDTQYF
TRBJ2-1	-	-	TRBV7-2	TGTGCCAGCAGCTTACAGAGTTCCGGGATCGATGAGCAGTTCTTC	CASSLQSSGIDEQFF
TRBJ2-5	TRBD2	-	TRBV3-1/TRBV3-2	TGTGCCAGCAGCCAAGCGCTAGCGGGGGGGTCAGAGACCCAGTACTTC	CASSQALAGGSETQYF
TRBJ1-2	-	-	TRBV6-5	TGTGCCAGCACGGGGGGGGGAGGTAGCTATGGCTACACCTTC	CASTGGGGSYGYTF
TRBJ2-1	TRBD2	once	TRBV24-1	TGTGCCACGAGCGGGGGGGCTGCCAATGAGCAGTTCTTC	CATSGGAANEQFF
TRBJ2-1	-	few	TRBV2	TGTGCCAGCAGTGTGGACTACTCGAACCACAATGAGCAGTTCTTC	CASSVDYSNHNEQFF
TRBJ1-2	-	-	TRBV21-1	TGTGCCGGCCGGGACAGGGGGCTCATGAGCTATGGCTACACCTTC	CAGRDRGLMSYGYTF
TRBJ2-1	TRBD2	few	TRBV19	TGTGCCAGTAGGGGAGGGGACGTCGGGTCGAATGAGCAGTTCTTC	CASRGGDVGSNEQFF
TRBJ1-1	-	few	TRBV6-5	TGTGCCAGCAGTTACTCGCGCACTGGGAACACTGAAGCTTTCTTT	CASSYSRTGNTEAFF
TRBJ1-1	TRBD1	-	TRBV5-1	TGCGCCAGCAGCTCCCCGGGACAGGGGGTCACTGAAGCTTTCTTT	CASSSPGQGVTEAFF
TRBJ2-5	-	-	TRBV7-9	TGTGCCAGCAGCTTAGCGCTAAGTGAGACCCAGTACTTC	CASSLALSETQYF
TRBJ1-2	-	-	TRBV6-5	TGTGCCGTACGCGACAGGACAGACTATGGCTACACCTTC	CAVRDRTDYGYTF
TRBJ1-2	-	once	TRBV4-2	TGTGCCAGCAGCCGGCCCGGACAGACCAACTATGGCTACACCTTC	CASSRPGQTNYGYTF
TRBJ2-7	TRBD1	-	TRBV6-5	TGTGCCAGCAGGGGGACAGGGGCCAATGACTACGAGCAGTACTTC	CASRGTGANDYEQYF
TRBJ2-5	TRBD2	-	TRBV19	TGTGCCAGTAGCTACGGACTAGCGGGGGGGCAGGAGACCCAGTACTTC	CASSYGLAGGQETQYF
TRBJ2-7	TRBD1	-	TRBV7-9	TGTGCCAGCAGCACCGACAGGGGGAGTTACGAGCAGTACTTC	CASSTDRGSYEQYF
TRBJ2-2	TRBD1	-	TRBV4-3	TGCGCCAGCAGCCAAAGAACAGGGGGGACCGGGGAGCTGTTTTTT	CASSQRTGGTGELFF
TRBJ1-5	-	-	TRBV18	TGTGCCAGCTCACCCGGACAGCTGGATAGCAATCAGCCCCAGCATTTT	CASSPGQLDSNQPQHF
TRBJ1-3	-	-	TRBV19	TGTGCCAGTAGGTTTGTTAACTCTGGAAACACCATATATTTT	CASRFVNSGNTIYF
TRBJ1-4	-	-	TRBV19	TGTGCCAGTACCGGCGGGTCTCGAACCGTCAAGAATGAAAAACTGTTTTTT	CASTGGSRTVKNEKLFF
TRBJ2-1	TRBD2	-	TRBV7-6	TGTGCCAGCAGCTCCTTCAGGACTAGCGGGGGGGCTATCTCCTACAATGAGCAGTTCTTC	CASSSFRTSGGAISYNEQFF
TRBJ2-5	TRBD1	-	TRBV2	TGTGCCAGCATTTGGACAGGGAGTGACGAGACCCAGTACTTC	CASIWTGSDETQYF
TRBJ1-6	-	-	TRBV3-1/TRBV3-2	TGTGCCAGCAGCCCCGGGACAATGGTGTCACCCCTCCACTTT	CASSPGTMVSPLHF
TRBJ2-7	TRBD2	-	TRBV4-1	TGCGCCAGCAGCCAAGAGGGGGGGTGGGAGCAGTACTTC	CASSQEGGWEQYF
TRBJ2-3	TRBD2	-	TRBV2	TGTGCCAGCACCATAGCGGGGGCAGGCGCAGATACGCAGTATTTT	CASTIAGAGADTQYF
TRBJ1-4	-	once	TRBV28	TGTGCCAGCAGTTTACTCTTCGACAGGATACAGGGTGAAAAACTGTTTTTT	CASSLLFDRIQGEKLFF
TRBJ2-4	TRBD1	-	TRBV12-3/TRBV12-4	TGTGCCAGCAGACAAACAGGGGAAAACATTCAGTACTTC	CASRQTGENIQYF
TRBJ2-5	-	-	TRBV28	TGTGCCAGCACCCCGGTGGGGAGACATAGTATCCAGTACTTC	CASTPVGRHSIQYF
TRBJ1-1	-	-	TRBV9	TGTGCCAGCAGCGTAGTAATGAACACTGAAGCTTTCTTT	CASSVVMNTEAFF
TRBJ2-1	-	-	TRBV13	TGTGCCAGCAGCCCTAGAGCGGCTTCCTACAATGAGCAGTTCTTC	CASSPRAASYNEQFF
TRBJ2-2	-	few	TRBV4-3	TGCGCCAGCAGCCAAGACGGTTCGGGTGCGGAGGTCACCGGGGAGCTGTTTTTT	CASSQDGSGAEVTGELFF
TRBJ1-2	-	once	TRBV2	TGTGCCGGGACTCAGGGAGCTAACTATGGCTACACCTTC	CAGTQGANYGYTF